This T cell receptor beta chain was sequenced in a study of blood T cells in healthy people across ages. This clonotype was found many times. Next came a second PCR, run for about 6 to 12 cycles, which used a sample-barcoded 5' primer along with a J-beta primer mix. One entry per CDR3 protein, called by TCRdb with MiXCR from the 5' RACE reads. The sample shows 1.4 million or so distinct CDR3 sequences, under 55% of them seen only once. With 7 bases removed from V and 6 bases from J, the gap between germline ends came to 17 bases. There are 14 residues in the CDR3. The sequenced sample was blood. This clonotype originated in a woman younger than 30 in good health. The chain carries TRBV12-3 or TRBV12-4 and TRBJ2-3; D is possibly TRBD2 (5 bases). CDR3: CASNLRTGGDTQYF. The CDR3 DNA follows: TGTGCCAGCAACCTGAGGACCGGCGGGGATACGCAGTATTTT.